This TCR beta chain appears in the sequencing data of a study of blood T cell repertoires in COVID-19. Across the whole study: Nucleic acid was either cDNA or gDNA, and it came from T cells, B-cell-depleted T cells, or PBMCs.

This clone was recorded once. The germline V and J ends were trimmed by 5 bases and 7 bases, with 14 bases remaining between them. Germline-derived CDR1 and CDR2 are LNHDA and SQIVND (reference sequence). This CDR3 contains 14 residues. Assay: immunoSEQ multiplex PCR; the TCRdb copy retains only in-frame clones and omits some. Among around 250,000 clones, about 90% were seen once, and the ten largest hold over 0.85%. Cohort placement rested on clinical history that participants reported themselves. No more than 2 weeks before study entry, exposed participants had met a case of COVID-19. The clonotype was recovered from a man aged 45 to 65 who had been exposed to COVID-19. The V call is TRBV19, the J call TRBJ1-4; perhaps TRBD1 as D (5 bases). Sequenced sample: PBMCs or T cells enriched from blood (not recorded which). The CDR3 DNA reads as TGTGCCAGTAGTGAACAGGCGTTGGGTGAAAAACTGTTTTTT. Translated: CASSEQALGEKLFF.